The rows below give T cell receptor beta chains drawn from one sample of a study of CD8+ T cells in alopecia areata. Here immunoSEQ multiplex PCR was the method, and the copy in TCRdb shows in-frame clones only, minus some. The sample holds about 120,000 clones; roughly 50% are singletons and the top ten take roughly a tenth. Material for sequencing was NKG2D-low CD8+ T cells sorted from blood. These receptors came from a human donor with alopecia areata. Both conserved end residues are part of each CDR3. Fields, in order: clone size, V gene, J gene, CDR3 protein. Size is omitted from some rows. Given values are once, few, many or a class for expanded clones.

>NA|TRBV29-1|TRBJ1-2
CSVETEDYGYTF
>few|TRBV29-1|TRBJ1-1
CSVTQMNTEAFF
>NA|TRBV29-1|TRBJ1-1
CSVEGGVDTEAFF
>NA|TRBV30|TRBJ1-2
CAWTGGQPPYTF
>NA|TRBV15|TRBJ1-1
CATSREGINTEAFF
>NA|TRBV29-1|TRBJ1-1
CSVEGGEVDTEAFF
>NA|TRBV29-1|TRBJ2-2
CSARNRDAGELFF
>NA|TRBV21-1|TRBJ2-7
CASSNVGRGAYGYEQYF
>once|TRBV27|TRBJ2-3
CASSALPGTSEWDTQYF
>once|TRBV30|TRBJ2-7
CAWSLGVYEQYF
>NA|TRBV29-1|TRBJ2-5
CSVVGAAQETQYF
>NA|TRBV28|TRBJ1-5
CASSPPDSNQPQHF
>once|TRBV29-1|TRBJ2-3
CSEGLGADTQYF
>NA|TRBV29-1|TRBJ2-5
CSVGWARGRETQYF
>few|TRBV29-1|TRBJ2-1
CSVVRLAGDLNEQFF
>few|TRBV2|TRBJ2-1
CASSPADGWNEQFF
>NA|TRBV28|TRBJ2-7
CASSSGQGTYEQYF
>few|TRBV28|TRBJ1-5
CASSTYRDRGGNQPQHF
>NA|TRBV28|TRBJ2-3
CASSLPLRGTDTQYF
>few|TRBV18|TRBJ2-7
CASSPESSYEQYF
>few|TRBV29-1|TRBJ2-1
CSVDTPNEQFF
>NA|TRBV4-1|TRBJ1-1
CASRQVEGETEAFF
>NA|TRBV11-2|TRBJ2-7
CASSLGQTYEQYF
>NA|TRBV5-4|TRBJ2-1
CASSPPVGLDEQFF
>few|TRBV29-1|TRBJ1-3
CSVVDRDSGNTIYF
>NA|TRBV27|TRBJ2-1
CASKLAGDNEQFF
>NA|TRBV11-2|TRBJ1-5
CASSWGLNQPQHF
>NA|TRBV30|TRBJ2-1
CAWSRGEGGNEQFF
>NA|TRBV29-1|TRBJ2-1
CSVVWLVVNEQFF
>few|TRBV29-1|TRBJ2-2
CSVELTNTGELFF
>NA|TRBV29-1|TRBJ1-4
CSADDRGVLFF
>NA|TRBV27|TRBJ2-7
CASSSGAYEQYF
>NA|TRBV30|TRBJ1-1
CAWSSPGRNTEAFF
>NA|TRBV25-1|TRBJ2-7
CASSANEQYF
>NA|TRBV27|TRBJ1-4
CASSLGRLMGKLFF
>NA|TRBV2|TRBJ2-7
CASHLAGERYEQYF
>few|TRBV7-9|TRBJ2-3
CASSLPQGGTDTQYF
>NA|TRBV27|TRBJ2-2
CASSTNTGELFF
>NA|TRBV5-6|TRBJ2-3
CASSPIQADTQYF
>once|TRBV23-1|TRBJ1-2
CASSPILPYYMAMKRYTF
>few|TRBV7-9|TRBJ2-5
CASSPGQGKETQYF
>few|TRBV2|TRBJ2-7
CASSEDPGDEQYF
>NA|TRBV29-1|TRBJ2-3
CSVSGLADTDTQYF
>few|TRBV29-1|TRBJ2-7
CSVEARDTYEQYF
>NA|TRBV30|TRBJ2-3
CAWTGVNTDTQYF
>NA|TRBV14|TRBJ1-1
CASSQDLDDREAFF
>NA|TRBV25-1|TRBJ2-5
CASVGGRETQYF
>few|TRBV29-1|TRBJ1-2
CSVSAEGGYYGYTF
>NA|TRBV28|TRBJ1-5
CASRTGGGQPQHF
>NA|TRBV19|TRBJ2-5
CASSFRMEQETQYF
>NA|TRBV27|TRBJ2-1
CASGGHGQGEQFF
>NA|TRBV2|TRBJ2-3
CAGSGTGDTDTQYF
>NA|TRBV28|TRBJ2-1
CASSPRLGEGRHEQFF
>few|TRBV29-1|TRBJ2-2
CSVLHTGELFF
>NA|TRBV29-1|TRBJ2-1
CSVGPVSYNEQFF